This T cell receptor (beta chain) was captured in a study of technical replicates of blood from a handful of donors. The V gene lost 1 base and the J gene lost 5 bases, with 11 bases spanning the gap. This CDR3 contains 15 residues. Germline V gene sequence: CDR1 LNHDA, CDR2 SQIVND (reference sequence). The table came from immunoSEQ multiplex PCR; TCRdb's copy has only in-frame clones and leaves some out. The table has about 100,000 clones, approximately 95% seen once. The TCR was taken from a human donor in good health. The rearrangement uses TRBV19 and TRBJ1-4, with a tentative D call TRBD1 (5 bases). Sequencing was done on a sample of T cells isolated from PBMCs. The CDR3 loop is CASSIVEGVNEKLFF. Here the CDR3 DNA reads TGTGCCAGTAGTATAGTAGAAGGGGTAAATGAAAAACTGTTTTTT. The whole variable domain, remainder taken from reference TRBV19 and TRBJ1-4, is DGGITQSPKYLFRKEGQNVTLSCEQNLNHDAMYWYRQDPGQGLRLIYYSQIVNDFQKGDIAEGYSVSREKKESFPLTVTSAQKNPTAFYLCASSIVEGVNEKLFFGSGTQLSVL.